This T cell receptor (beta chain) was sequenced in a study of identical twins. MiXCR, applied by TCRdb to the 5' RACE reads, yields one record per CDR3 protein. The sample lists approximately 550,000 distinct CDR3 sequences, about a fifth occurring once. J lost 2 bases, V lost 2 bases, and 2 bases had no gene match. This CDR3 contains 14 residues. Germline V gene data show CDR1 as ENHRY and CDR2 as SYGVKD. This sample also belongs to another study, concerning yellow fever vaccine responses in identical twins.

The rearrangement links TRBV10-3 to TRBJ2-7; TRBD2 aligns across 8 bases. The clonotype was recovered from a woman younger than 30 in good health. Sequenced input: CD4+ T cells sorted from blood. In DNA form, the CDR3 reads TGTGCCATCAGTGAGGGCGGGGGGACCTACGAGCAGTACTTC. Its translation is CAISEGGGTYEQYF.